Following are 16 T cell receptor beta chains from one sample sequenced in a study of response to subunit inactivated influenza vaccine. A single record per CDR3 protein comes from TCRdb applying MiXCR to the RT-PCR reads. Of approximately 570,000 distinct CDR3 sequences in the sample, under 9% are singletons; the top ten hold approximately 12%. Specimen: PBMCs from blood, collected less than 30 months after vaccination. Receptors originate from a man aged 45 to 70 who received an inactivated influenza vaccine.

This clonotype has just a few counts. J is TRBJ1-3 and V is TRBV27; no clear D gene. From germline, CDR1 is MNHEY and CDR2 SMNVEV (reference sequence). The CDR3 extends over 17 amino acids. V lost 0 bases and J 0 bases, leaving 12 bases between the germline ends. The DNA for the CDR3 is TGTGCCAGCAGTTTATCCCCGCAGGTCGGCTCTGGAAACACCATATATTTT. Translation gives CASSLSPQVGSGNTIYF.

This clonotype was counted at least ten times. This chain connects TRBV4-3 to TRBJ2-7, with 8 bases identical to TRBD2. CDR3 length: 18 residues. V lost 2 bases, J lost 2 bases, and 14 bases stayed unmatched. The germline gives CDR1 LGHNA, CDR2 YSLEER. The CDR3 reads CASSQSRLAGRAPYEQYF. CDR3 sequence (DNA): TGCGCCAGCAGCCAAAGTCGCTTAGCGGGACGCGCCCCCTACGAGCAGTACTTC.

This clonotype was found a few times. This rearrangement joins TRBV4-3 to TRBJ2-1, with TRBD2 matching over 10 bases. The CDR3 is made up of 17 amino acids. The V gene end was trimmed by 2 bases and the J gene end by 0 bases; junction bases not matched to a gene: 4. Germline CDR1 is LGHNA and CDR2 is YSLEER. CDR3 coding DNA: TGCGCCAGCAGCCAATCTGCTAGCGGGAGCTCCTACAATGAGCAGTTCTTC. Amino acids: CASSQSASGSSYNEQFF.

This sequence joins TRBV12-3 or TRBV12-4 and TRBJ2-3; D is perhaps TRBD1 (6 bases). The J call may be incorrect, as the DNA end agrees better with TRBJ1-5. This CDR3 comprises 15 residues. The CDR3, as DNA: TGTGCCAGCAGTCCCCGAAGGGGGAGCACAGATACGCAGCATTTT. Translation: CASSPRRGSTDTQHF.

V usage is TRBV7-2 and J usage is TRBJ2-7; D is unresolved. CDR1 and CDR2 (germline): SGHTA, FQGNSA. Trimming shortened V by 0 bases and J by 7 bases, and 13 bases separated the two germline ends. The CDR3 totals 14 residues. For the CDR3, the DNA is TGTACCAGCAGCTTAGCGGAGTGGGTTTCGGAGCAGTACTTC. It codes for CTSSLAEWVSEQYF.

Many counts were recorded for this clonotype. This sequence joins TRBV12-3 or TRBV12-4 and TRBJ2-1; TRBD2 is a possible D gene (7 bases). V gave up 0 bases and J gave up 9 bases, with 12 bases separating them. The CDR3 is 14 amino acids. The CDR3 loop is CASSLALRGGEQFF. The CDR3 coding sequence is TGTGCCAGCAGTTTAGCGCTAAGGGGGGGTGAGCAGTTCTTC.

This clonotype was found many times. The chain combines TRBV20-1 with TRBJ2-1; the match to TRBD1 covers 7 bases. The germline V gene encodes CDR1 DFQATT and CDR2 SNEGSKA (reference sequence). Trimming at V came to 3 bases and at J to 4 bases, leaving 3 bases not matched to a gene. The CDR3 runs to 13 residues. Here the CDR3 DNA reads TGCAGTGCTAGGCCGGGACAGTACAATGAGCAGTTCTTC. Residues: CSARPGQYNEQFF.

This clonotype has at least ten counts. The V call is TRBV7-2, the J call TRBJ2-4; D gene uncertain. V lost 5 bases and J lost 0, with 8 bases in between. Per the germline V gene, CDR1 is SGHTA and CDR2 is FQGNSA. The length of the CDR3 is 14 residues. DNA for the CDR3: TGTGCCAGCAGCCCCCGACTAGCCAAAAACATTCAGTACTTC. Translating gives CASSPRLAKNIQYF.

The chain employs TRBV6-5 and TRBJ1-1, with D possibly TRBD1 on 6 matching bases. The CDR3 runs 15 residues. The V gene's germline CDR1 is MNHEY and CDR2 SVGAGI. With 2 bases removed from V and 4 bases from J, the gap between germline ends came to 14 bases. Here the CDR3 DNA reads TGTGCCAGCAGTTACGTTCAGGGGAGGGCCACTGAAGCTTTCTTT. Amino acids: CASSYVQGRATEAFF.

This clonotype was recorded at least ten times. The rearrangement links TRBV6-5 to TRBJ2-2; D tentatively reads TRBD1 or TRBD2 (5 bases each). Germline CDR1 is MNHEY and CDR2 is SVGAGI. Trimming removed 0 bases at V and 8 bases at J, with 10 bases between. CDR3 length: 14 residues. In DNA, the CDR3 is TGTGCCAGCAGTTACTCGGTGGGGGAGGGGGAGCTGTTTTTT. This gives the protein CASSYSVGEGELFF.

This chain connects TRBV11-2 to TRBJ2-4, with a tentative D call TRBD2 (6 bases). The CDR3 runs 17 residues. CDR1 is SGHAT and CDR2 is FQNNGV in the germline V gene. The V end was cut by 1 base, the J end by 0 bases, with 13 bases between. CDR3 in DNA: TGTGCCAGCAGCTTAGTGGAGGGATCTTTAGCCAAAAACATTCAGTACTTC. This translates into CASSLVEGSLAKNIQYF.

This clonotype has ten or more counts. The chain uses TRBV20-1 and TRBJ2-3, with D tentatively TRBD2 (6 bases). Germline lookup yields CDR1 DFQATT and CDR2 SNEGSKA (reference sequence). This CDR3 region has 14 residues. The germline V and J ends were trimmed by 6 bases and 6 bases, with 19 bases remaining between them. In nucleotides, the CDR3 is TGCAGTGCCAATAAGGGACTTACCATGGATACGCAGTATTTT. Protein product: CSANKGLTMDTQYF.

There are a few counts of this clonotype. This chain links TRBV10-1 with TRBJ2-7, with 8 bases aligning to TRBD2. V was pared by 6 bases and J by 7 bases, with 8 bases of the junction left unmatched. The V gene's germline CDR1 is WNHNN and CDR2 SYGVQD (reference sequence). The CDR3 has 13 residues. The DNA of the CDR3 is TGCGCCAGCAGCCCCGGCGGGGGGATTGAGCAGTACTTC. Its translation is CASSPGGGIEQYF.

This clonotype was counted between two and nine times. The chain combines TRBV18 with TRBJ2-7; 14 bases fit TRBD2. Trimming cost V 0 bases and J 5 bases; bases outside gene matches: 3. Per germline, CDR1 KGHSH and CDR2 LQKENI. This CDR3 is built from 16 residues. The CDR3 coding sequence is TGTGCCAGCTCACCACCTGGGACTAGCGGGAGAAACGAGCAGTACTTC. Translated, it gives CASSPPGTSGRNEQYF.

V is TRBV10-3 and J is TRBJ1-1; D perhaps matches TRBD1 (5 bases). The CDR3 totals 12 residues. Looked up from germline, CDR1 is ENHRY and CDR2 is SYGVKD. Trimming pared 6 bases from V and 4 bases from J, leaving 9 bases between. The DNA of the CDR3 is TGTGCCATCAGCAGGGCTTCCACTGAAGCTTTCTTT. Its translation is CAISRASTEAFF.

The J gene is TRBJ1-2, the V gene TRBV7-8; perhaps TRBD1 as D (5 bases). The CDR3 has 15 residues. The V end was cut by 0 bases, the J end by 8 bases, with 16 bases between. CDR1 is SGHVS, CDR2 FQNEAQ, per germline. CDR3 sequence reads: CASSLARGGTSGYTF. CDR3 bases: TGTGCCAGCAGCTTAGCCCGGGGGGGGACCTCGGGCTACACCTTC.